Reported below is one T cell receptor (beta chain). Antigen unknown. This record comes from a study of response to subunit inactivated influenza vaccine. Regarding the study as a whole: After each seasonal influenza vaccination, few new T cells are recruited, the authors suggested.

TCRdb recomputed calls from the RT-PCR reads with MiXCR, one row per CDR3 protein. The data show about 310,000 distinct CDR3 sequences, roughly 20% seen once. The specimen comprised PBMCs from blood, sampled approximately 22 months after vaccination. The clonotype comes from a man between 50 and 75 years old who received an inactivated influenza vaccine.

The CDR3 DNA reads as TGCAGCGTTGACAGCAGAAGGGTGACCCAGTACTTC. It yields the protein CSVDSRRVTQYF. The V call is TRBV29-1, the J call TRBJ2-5; D unresolved. The ends were cut back, 3 bases at V and 7 bases at J, with 12 bases in the middle. Per germline, CDR1 SQVTM and CDR2 ANQGSEA. The CDR3 runs to 12 residues. Full variable domain (missing parts from reference TRBV29-1 and TRBJ2-5): SAVISQKPSRDICQRGTSLTIQCQVDSQVTMMFWYRQQPGQSLTLIATANQGSEATYESGFVIDKFPISRPNLTFSTLTVSNMSPEDSSIYLCSVDSRRVTQYFGPGTRLLVL.